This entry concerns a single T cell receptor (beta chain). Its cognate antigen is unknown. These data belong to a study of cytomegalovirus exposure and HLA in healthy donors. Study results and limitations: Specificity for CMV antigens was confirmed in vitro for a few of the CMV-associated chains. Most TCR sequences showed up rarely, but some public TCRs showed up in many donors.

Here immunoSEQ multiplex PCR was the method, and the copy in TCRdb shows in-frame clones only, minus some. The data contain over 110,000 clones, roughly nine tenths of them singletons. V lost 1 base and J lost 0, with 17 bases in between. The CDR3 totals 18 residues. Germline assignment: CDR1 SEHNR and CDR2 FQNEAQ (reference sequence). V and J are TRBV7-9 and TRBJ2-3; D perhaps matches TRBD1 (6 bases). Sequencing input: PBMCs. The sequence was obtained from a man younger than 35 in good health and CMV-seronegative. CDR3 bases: TGTGCCAGCAGCTTAGGCTTAGGGGGAGATACTAGCACAGATACGCAGTATTTT. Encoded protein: CASSLGLGGDTSTDTQYF.